The entry below gives a single T cell receptor (beta chain) sequence along with its context. Antigen: not known. The data were taken from a study of T cell clones after liver transplantation. Findings and caveats of the study: Rather than being deleted, graft donor-reactive T cells may have moved into the graft.

TCRdb's table, derived via immunoSEQ multiplex PCR, lists solely in-frame clones and lacks some. The sample has about 15,000 clones; roughly 84% are singletons. V was trimmed by 3 bases and J by 5 bases, leaving 9 bases between them. The CDR3 extends over 12 amino acids. Germline V gene data show CDR1 as SGHRS and CDR2 as YFSETQ. The sequence was collected from a human patient who received a liver transplant. Certain T cells may be donor cells from the graft. The gene calls are TRBV5-1 and TRBJ2-7; D might be TRBD2 (6 bases). Specimen: CD8+ T cells from blood, collected approximately 50 months after liver transplant. The CDR3, as DNA: TGCGCCAGCAGCTCGGAGGGGAACGAGCAGTACTTC. Protein product: CASSSEGNEQYF.